The TCR beta chain described here comes from a study of PD-L1 blockade in urothelial cancer. The overall study: At 3 weeks after treatment start (second dose) and again at 6 weeks, blood was analyzed.

The time point was: pretreatment peripheral blood. This CDR3 has 15 amino acids. In germline, CDR1 is MDHEN, CDR2 SYDVKM. V lost 5 bases and J lost 4; bases outside the gene matches: 4. Spiked synthetic TCR analogs estimated absolute template abundance per PCR. TCRdb's table, derived via immunoSEQ multiplex PCR, lists solely in-frame clones and lacks some. The sample has approximately 52,000 clones, about 68% seen once. The sample was PBMCs, taken around atezolizumab (anti-PD-L1) treatment. The receptor comes from a man aged 70 or older with urothelial cancer. The genes are TRBV28 and TRBJ2-5, with 13 bases that match TRBD2. The CDR3 spells CASSRGLAGAETQYF. DNA of the CDR3: TGTGCCAGCAGTCGAGGACTAGCGGGAGCAGAGACCCAGTACTTC.